This is a list of T cell receptor beta chains from one sample in a study of T cells in Graves' hyperthyroidism and ophthalmopathy. TCRdb passed the multiplex PCR reads through MiXCR, listing each CDR3 protein once. The sample has a few hundred thousand distinct CDR3 sequences; roughly 23% are singletons. Material: blood. Receptors originate from a woman aged 70 to 79 with Graves' ophthalmopathy. Both conserved end residues are part of each CDR3. The D gene is left open where the match is weak. A row's size may be missing; if present it is once, few, many or a size class.

j_gene	abundance	v_gene	d_gene	CDR3nt	CDR3aa
TRBJ2-7	.	TRBV12-5	TRBD1	TGTGCTAGTGGACTGACAGGGTCGGTCTTCGGCGAGCAGTACTTC	CASGLTGSVFGEQYF
TRBJ1-1	few	TRBV6-1	.	TGTGCCAGCAGGGGGAGGGGGAACACTGAAGCTTTCTTT	CASRGRGNTEAFF
TRBJ2-5	.	TRBV19	.	TGTGCCAGTAGTATGGGGCTCGGGGTCGGAGAGACCCAGTACTTC	CASSMGLGVGETQYF
TRBJ2-7	many	TRBV7-2	.	TGTGCCAGCAGGACTAGCTACGAGCAGTACTTC	CASRTSYEQYF
TRBJ2-2	.	TRBV30	TRBD1	TGTGCCTGGATTGGGACAGGGAACACCGGGGAGCTGTTTTTT	CAWIGTGNTGELFF
TRBJ2-5	.	TRBV20-1	TRBD2	TGCAGTGGGGCGGGAGGGCCGGGAGAGACCCAGTACTTC	CSGAGGPGETQYF
TRBJ2-7	many	TRBV2	TRBD1	TGTGCCAGCAGTGAATCGGGGACAGTCTCCTACGAGCAGTACTTC	CASSESGTVSYEQYF
TRBJ2-1	once	TRBV20-1	.	TGCGGTGCTAGAGGTCCGGGGGCGGGTTGGAATGAGCAGTTCTTC	CGARGPGAGWNEQFF
TRBJ1-1	many	TRBV12-3/TRBV12-4	.	TGTGCCAGCGGCAAAGACAGGTGGGACACTGAAGCTTTCTTT	CASGKDRWDTEAFF
TRBJ2-4	.	TRBV5-1	TRBD1	TGCGCCAGCAGCAAGGACAGGCCGGAGGACATTCAGTACTTC	CASSKDRPEDIQYF
TRBJ2-2	.	TRBV5-1	TRBD2	TGCGCCAGCAGCTTGACGGGAGGGGAGACCGGGGAGCTGTTTTTT	CASSLTGGETGELFF
TRBJ1-5	many	TRBV24-1	TRBD1	TGTGCCACCAGTGACCCGACAGGGGATAATCAGCCCCAGCATTTT	CATSDPTGDNQPQHF
TRBJ2-7	.	TRBV29-1	.	TGCAGCGGTGCGTGGGACTACGAGCAGTACTTC	CSGAWDYEQYF
TRBJ2-1	.	TRBV15	.	TGTGCCACCAGCAGAGGACGGCACAATGAGCAGTTCTTC	CATSRGRHNEQFF
TRBJ2-7	.	TRBV6-1	TRBD1	TGTGCCAGCAGTGACACGGGACAGGGGGTGCACTACGAGCAGTACTTC	CASSDTGQGVHYEQYF
TRBJ1-2	few	TRBV3-1	.	TGTGCCAGCAGCTCCTGGGCCGGGTCAGGTTCGGGAGGCTACACCTTC	CASSSWAGSGSGGYTF
TRBJ1-1	few	TRBV19	.	TGTGCCAGTAGGGGAGGGACGGTGAACACTGAAGCTTTCTTT	CASRGGTVNTEAFF
TRBJ2-1	.	TRBV5-1	.	TGCGCCAGCAGCTTGACAACAGATTGGGGCGAGCAGTTCTTC	CASSLTTDWGEQFF
TRBJ2-5	.	TRBV3-1	.	TGTGCCAGCAGCCTCCCCGGGCGGACAAAGGAGACCCAGTACTTC	CASSLPGRTKETQYF
TRBJ2-7	.	TRBV18	.	TGTGCCAGCTCACTAGACGTCGTGGGACGCAGAACCTACGAGCAGTACTTC	CASSLDVVGRRTYEQYF
TRBJ1-2	.	TRBV30	.	TGTGCCTGGAGTCAAACAGCGGGGGGAACCTTC	CAWSQTAGGTF
TRBJ2-7	.	TRBV27	TRBD2	TGTGCCAGCAGTTTCTCAATACCGGGACTAGCGGGAGTATCGGACGAGCAGTACTTC	CASSFSIPGLAGVSDEQYF
TRBJ2-7	many	TRBV2	TRBD1	TGTGCCAGCAGAGAACAGGGGTACGAGCAGTACTTC	CASREQGYEQYF
TRBJ1-2	.	TRBV4-1	TRBD1	TGCGCCAGCAGCCAAGGACAGGGGTACTATGGCTACACCTTC	CASSQGQGYYGYTF
TRBJ1-5	few	TRBV6-1	.	TGTGCCAGCAGTGAACCCCCTCTGACAGTCAGGCCCCAGCATTTT	CASSEPPLTVRPQHF
TRBJ1-1	.	TRBV6-1	TRBD1	TGTGCCAGCAGTTCGACGTCTTGGGACAGGCGAATGAACACTGAAGCTTTCTTT	CASSSTSWDRRMNTEAFF
TRBJ2-5	many	TRBV7-2	.	TGTGCCAGCAGCTTAGGAGGATCTAGCGCCCAAGAGACCCAGTACTTC	CASSLGGSSAQETQYF
TRBJ1-3	few	TRBV6-1	.	TGTGCCAGCAGGCATAACCGGGACACTGGAAACACCATATATTTT	CASRHNRDTGNTIYF
TRBJ1-2	.	TRBV3-1	.	TGTGCCAGCAGCCAAAGGACCGGGGATGGCTACACCTTC	CASSQRTGDGYTF
TRBJ2-1	.	TRBV7-7	.	TGTGCTAGCAGCTTAGGTGTGACTAGTGTCAATGAGCAGTTCTTC	CASSLGVTSVNEQFF
TRBJ2-5	many	TRBV11-2	.	TGTGCCAGCAGCCGTGGGCAGGGTGGGACCCAGTACTTC	CASSRGQGGTQYF
TRBJ2-1	.	TRBV6-5	TRBD2	TGTGCCAGCAGTTCCCAGGGACTAGCGGGAGCCAATGAGCAGTTCTTC	CASSSQGLAGANEQFF
TRBJ1-5	.	TRBV20-1	TRBD1	TGCAGTGCTAGACCTCGGACAGGTCATCAGCCCCAGCATTTT	CSARPRTGHQPQHF
TRBJ2-5	.	TRBV20-1	TRBD1	TGCAGTGCTAGTCTCGACAGGGGGCAAGAGACCCAGTACTTC	CSASLDRGQETQYF
TRBJ2-1	many	TRBV7-2	.	TGTGCCAGCAGCGAAGACAGATTAAGTTACAATGAGCAGTTCTTC	CASSEDRLSYNEQFF
TRBJ2-3	many	TRBV28	TRBD2	TGTGCCAGCAGTGGGACTAGTGTCGGTTCAGATACGCAGTATTTT	CASSGTSVGSDTQYF
TRBJ2-7	.	TRBV6-1	TRBD2	TGTGCCAGCCGGATTAGCGGGACCTACGAGCAGTACTTC	CASRISGTYEQYF
TRBJ2-5	many	TRBV20-1	TRBD1	TGCAGTGCTTCTAGGACAGGGGGAGAGACCCAGTACTTC	CSASRTGGETQYF
TRBJ2-2	many	TRBV27	.	TGTGCCAGCAGTCCCCGGAGGGGTGCGAACACCGGGGAGCTGTTTTTT	CASSPRRGANTGELFF
TRBJ2-7	few	TRBV2	TRBD1	TGTGCCAGCAGTTGGGACAGGAATTCCTACGAGCAGTACTTC	CASSWDRNSYEQYF
TRBJ2-2	few	TRBV11-3	TRBD2	TGTGCCAGCAGCTTAGTTACGGGAGGGACGACCGGGGAGCTGTTTTTT	CASSLVTGGTTGELFF
TRBJ1-3	many	TRBV12-3/TRBV12-4	.	TGTGCCGGGGCCAGAGGCAGCTCTGGAAACACCATATATTTT	CAGARGSSGNTIYF
TRBJ1-5	.	TRBV20-1	.	TGCCGATCTGGGGGGGAAGAGGGGCCCCAGCATTTT	CRSGGEEGPQHF
TRBJ1-2	.	TRBV19	TRBD1	TGTGCCAGTAGTATGACCACCTCGCGTGGGACAGACGGCTACACCTTC	CASSMTTSRGTDGYTF
TRBJ2-1	few	TRBV5-1	.	TGCGCCAGCAGCTCAGAGGGGGGGATAACAATTCCCGACAATGAGCAGTTCTTC	CASSSEGGITIPDNEQFF
TRBJ2-7	few	TRBV30	TRBD2	TGTGCCTGGAGTCTGCTAGCGGGAGGATACGAGCAGTACTTC	CAWSLLAGGYEQYF
TRBJ1-1	few	TRBV2	.	TGTGCCAGCAGTGACGGCCAGGCGAACACTGAAGCTTTCTTT	CASSDGQANTEAFF
TRBJ1-4	few	TRBV30	TRBD1	TGTGCCTGGCGGACAGGCGATGAAAAACTGTTTTTT	CAWRTGDEKLFF
TRBJ1-5	many	TRBV27	.	TGTGCCAGCAGAAAATCCCAGGGAGGGCAGCCCCAGCATTTT	CASRKSQGGQPQHF